Below are 24 T cell receptor beta chains sequenced from a single sample in a study of cytomegalovirus exposure and HLA in healthy donors. 13 Jbeta primers and 60 Vbeta primers were used for the PCR. The method was immunoSEQ multiplex PCR; TCRdb's version includes in-frame clones alone and lacks a portion of them. Recorded for this sample: about 140,000 clones. Sequencing was performed on PBMCs. These receptors originate from a woman aged 18-29 years in good health and CMV-seronegative.

This chain joins TRBV14 and TRBJ2-2; TRBD1 matches 7 bases. V was clipped by 0 bases and J by 2 bases; unmatched bases: 6. CDR1 and CDR2 (germline): SGHDN, FVKESK. This CDR3 spans 17 amino acids. The CDR3 coding sequence is TGTGCCAGCAGCCAAGAATTTGGGACAGCTAACACCGGGGAGCTGTTTTTT. Protein sequence: CASSQEFGTANTGELFF.

This chain uses TRBV4-3 with TRBJ1-4; D ambiguous. CDR3 length: 15 amino acids. V was trimmed by 1 base and J by 2 bases, leaving 8 bases between them. Per germline, CDR1 LGHNA and CDR2 YSLEER. CDR3 amino acids: CASSQGGQTNEKLFF. CDR3 nucleotide sequence: TGCGCCAGCAGCCAAGGCGGGCAGACTAATGAAAAACTGTTTTTT.

The V call is TRBV9, the J call TRBJ2-3, with 15 bases fitting TRBD2. Germline CDR1 and CDR2: SGDLS and YYNGEE. The junction had 7 bases not matched to a gene; V was cut back by 2 bases and J by 3 bases. CDR3 size: 18 residues. The CDR3 here is CASSVNPGLAGGTDTQYF. CDR3 coding DNA: TGTGCCAGCAGCGTGAACCCGGGACTAGCGGGAGGAACAGATACGCAGTATTTT.

The V gene is TRBV27, the J gene TRBJ2-6; D unclear. The germline gives CDR1 MNHEY, CDR2 SMNVEV (reference sequence). CDR3 length: 15 amino acids. V was clipped by 5 bases and J by 0 bases, with 8 bases between them. The CDR3 DNA reads as TGTGCCAGCAGTCCCTATTTCTCTGGGGCCAACGTCCTGACTTTC. It codes for CASSPYFSGANVLTF. Based on the CDR3 plus reference TRBV27 and TRBJ2-6, the full variable domain is EAQVTQNPRYLITVTGKKLTVTCSQNMNHEYMSWYRQDPGLGLRQIYYSMNVEVTDKGDVPEGYKVSRKEKRNFPLILESPSPNQTSLYFCASSPYFSGANVLTFGAGSRLTVL.

The chain is built from TRBV6-1 and TRBJ2-5; TRBD2 matches 9 bases. V was clipped by 1 base and J by 9 bases; unmatched bases: 12. Germline-derived CDR1 and CDR2 are MNHNS and SASEGT. This CDR3 comprises 16 residues. The CDR3 reads CASSEGASGTVWAQYF. DNA of the CDR3: TGTGCCAGCAGTGAAGGGGCTAGCGGGACCGTTTGGGCCCAGTACTTC.

The rearrangement links TRBV27 to TRBJ1-2; maybe TRBD1 (6 bases). The V and J ends lost 4 bases and 2 bases respectively, with 20 bases between them. This CDR3 comprises 17 residues. CDR1 MNHEY and CDR2 SMNVEV come from the germline V gene (reference sequence). The CDR3 coding sequence is TGTGCCAGCAGTTCACAACTTCACAGGGCAGGGAACTATGGCTACACCTTC. It codes for CASSSQLHRAGNYGYTF.

The V and J genes are TRBV11-1 and TRBJ2-1; maybe TRBD2 (6 bases). This CDR3 has 16 residues. Trimming cost V 0 bases and J 7 bases, with 16 bases left between them. CDR1 SGHAT and CDR2 FQDESV come from the germline V gene (reference sequence). The CDR3 nucleotides are TGTGCCAGCAGCTTAGCGACCGGGACTGATAAAAATGAGCAGTTCTTC. Residues: CASSLATGTDKNEQFF.

This chain connects TRBV13 to TRBJ2-7, with TRBD2 matching 10 bases. The CDR3 has 14 residues. The germline gives CDR1 PRHDT, CDR2 FYEKMQ (reference sequence). V shed 5 bases, J shed 1 base, and the junction held 2 bases outside the gene matches. The CDR3 is CASSAGLASYEQYV. CDR3 DNA sequence: TGTGCCAGCAGCGCGGGACTAGCGTCCTACGAGCAGTACGTC.

The V gene is TRBV18, the J gene TRBJ2-3, with 13 bases lining up with TRBD2. The CDR3 spans 15 residues. The V gene's germline CDR1 is KGHSH and CDR2 LQKENI. J lost 4 bases, V lost 5 bases, and 3 bases had no gene match. CDR3 amino acids: CASSGGLAGADTQYF. DNA of the CDR3: TGTGCCAGCTCAGGAGGACTAGCGGGAGCAGATACGCAGTATTTT. The complete variable domain, with remaining parts taken from reference TRBV18 and TRBJ2-3, reads NAGVMQNPRHLVRRRGQEARLRCSPMKGHSHVYWYRQLPEEGLKFMVYLQKENIIDESGMPKERFSAEFPKEGPSILRIQQVVRGDSAAYFCASSGGLAGADTQYFGPGTRLTVL.

V and J are TRBV19 and TRBJ2-1; 8 nucleotides line up with TRBD1. V shed 5 bases, J shed 7 bases, and the junction held 13 bases outside the gene matches. Germline lookup yields CDR1 LNHDA and CDR2 SQIVND (reference sequence). The CDR3 contains 16 residues. The CDR3 protein is CASSPLSTGEGNEQFF. CDR3 in DNA: TGTGCCAGTAGTCCCCTTTCGACAGGGGAAGGGAATGAGCAGTTCTTC.

V is TRBV15 and J is TRBJ2-1; the match to TRBD2 covers 10 bases. This CDR3 comprises 17 residues. V shed 0 bases and J 9 bases; nucleotides not matched to a gene: 11. Germline CDR1 LNHNV, CDR2 YYDKDF (reference sequence). DNA of the CDR3: TGTGCCACCAGCAGAGATAGGGCTAGCGGGAGTAGGGTTGAGCAGTTCTTC. This encodes CATSRDRASGSRVEQFF.

This chain uses TRBV2 with TRBJ2-5, with D perhaps TRBD1 (5 bases). With 9 bases removed from V and 7 bases from J, the gap between germline ends came to 15 bases. The CDR3 consists of 12 residues. The V gene's germline CDR1 is SNHLY and CDR2 FYNNEI. In DNA form, the CDR3 reads TGTGCCAGGGGGCAGGGTCGAGGGACCCAGTACTTC. It yields the protein CARGQGRGTQYF.

The chain combines TRBV6-1 with TRBJ2-5; D might be TRBD1 (5 bases). The J call may be in error: the DNA end matches TRBJ2-7 better. The CDR3 runs 14 residues. The germline V gene has CDR1 MNHNS and CDR2 SASEGT. This CDR3 is CASSEGGVLPEQYF. The CDR3 DNA follows: TGTGCCAGCAGTGAAGGGGGCGTACTACCCGAGCAGTACTTC.

The chain joins TRBV5-4 to TRBJ2-3; no firm D call. Germline V gives CDR1 SGHNT, CDR2 YYREEE (reference sequence). The length of the CDR3 is 13 residues. Trimming cost V 2 bases and J 3 bases, with 7 bases left between them. The CDR3 sequence: CASSFYGTDTQYF. The CDR3 DNA reads as TGTGCCAGCAGCTTTTACGGTACAGATACGCAGTATTTT.

The rearrangement uses TRBV29-1 and TRBJ1-1, with no clear D. Germline assignment: CDR1 SQVTM and CDR2 ANQGSEA. The length of the CDR3 is 12 residues. With 6 bases removed from V and 2 bases from J, the gap between germline ends came to 10 bases. The DNA for the CDR3 is TGCAGCGTCAGTTATGAAAACACTGAAGCTTTCTTT. It codes for CSVSYENTEAFF.

About this clone itself: In the same sample, other DNA sequences code for this CDR3. The chain is built from TRBV13 and TRBJ2-7; TRBD2 matches 11 bases. The CDR3 extends over 15 amino acids. The germline CDR1 and CDR2 sequences are PRHDT and FYEKMQ (reference sequence). The V and J ends lost 5 bases and 4 bases, in that order; junction bases with no gene match: 7. The CDR3 spells CASSQRGLAAYEQYF. In DNA, the CDR3 is TGTGCCAGCAGCCAGCGGGGACTAGCGGCATACGAGCAGTACTTC.

The J gene is TRBJ2-1, the V gene TRBV11-3; possible D gene TRBD2, 5 bases. The CDR3 consists of 15 residues. Trimming removed 3 bases from V and 3 bases from J, with 12 bases in between. Per the germline V gene, CDR1 is SGHNT and CDR2 is YENEEA. CDR3 sequence: CASSLEELSYNEQFF. The DNA of the CDR3 is TGTGCCAGCAGCTTGGAGGAACTAAGCTACAATGAGCAGTTCTTC.

This sequence joins TRBV2 and TRBJ1-5; D remains unclear. This CDR3 is built from 14 residues. Germline V gives CDR1 SNHLY, CDR2 FYNNEI. V lost 5 bases, J lost 9 bases, and 17 bases lay in between. This CDR3 reads CASSREKLVVPQHF. CDR3 coding DNA: TGTGCCAGCAGTCGGGAAAAACTGGTTGTGCCCCAGCATTTT.

The chain uses TRBV30 and TRBJ2-7, with a weak D call TRBD2 (5 bases). Germline values: CDR1 GTSNPN, CDR2 SVGIG (reference sequence). CDR3 size: 12 residues. Trimming shortened V by 5 bases and J by 7 bases, and 15 bases separated the two germline ends. The CDR3 is CAWGNGVWEQYF. CDR3 nucleotides: TGTGCCTGGGGGAACGGGGTTTGGGAGCAGTACTTC.

This chain links TRBV23-1 with TRBJ2-1; possible D gene TRBD1, 5 bases. TRBV23-1 is marked as an open reading frame, function uncertain. V was cut by 2 bases and J by 8 bases, with 22 bases left in between. CDR3 size: 17 residues. The CDR3 DNA reads TGCGCCAGCAGTCAAATCCGATCCTGGCCCGAAGGGGATGAGCAGTTCTTC. It specifies CASSQIRSWPEGDEQFF.

The CDR3 loop is CASSLRWGGEQFF. For the CDR3, the DNA is TGTGCCAGCAGTTTACGGTGGGGGGGTGAGCAGTTCTTC. The rearrangement links TRBV27 to TRBJ2-1; 7 bases map to TRBD2. The junction had 4 bases not matched to a gene; V was cut back by 2 bases and J by 9 bases. This CDR3 contains 13 residues. Germline V CDR1 and CDR2: MNHEY, SMNVEV (reference sequence).

This chain joins TRBV9 and TRBJ1-3; 7 positions agree with TRBD1. J was trimmed by 1 base and V by 0 bases; bases with no gene match: 4. Germline V gives CDR1 SGDLS, CDR2 YYNGEE. CDR3 size: 16 residues. The CDR3 loop is CASSVAQGWSGNTIYF. The CDR3 bases are TGTGCCAGCAGCGTAGCACAGGGGTGGTCTGGAAACACCATATATTTT.

V is TRBV6-1 and J is TRBJ1-2; D is unclear. Deletions cut 2 bases from V and 5 bases from J, with 15 bases between. The CDR3 covers 15 residues. The V gene's germline CDR1 is MNHNS and CDR2 SASEGT. DNA of the CDR3: TGTGCCAGCAGTGAATCGGCCGGCCCGGGGTATGGCTACACCTTC. Its protein product is CASSESAGPGYGYTF.

The chain couples TRBV7-2 to TRBJ2-1, with 12 bases that match TRBD2. With 2 bases clipped from V and 9 bases from J, the junction kept 11 bases outside the gene matches. This CDR3 region has 17 residues. Germline CDR1 reads SGHTA; CDR2 reads FQGNSA. For the CDR3, the DNA is TGTGCCAGCAGCTTAAGACCCCGACTAGCGGGAGCCAGTGAGCAGTTCTTC. This gives the protein CASSLRPRLAGASEQFF.